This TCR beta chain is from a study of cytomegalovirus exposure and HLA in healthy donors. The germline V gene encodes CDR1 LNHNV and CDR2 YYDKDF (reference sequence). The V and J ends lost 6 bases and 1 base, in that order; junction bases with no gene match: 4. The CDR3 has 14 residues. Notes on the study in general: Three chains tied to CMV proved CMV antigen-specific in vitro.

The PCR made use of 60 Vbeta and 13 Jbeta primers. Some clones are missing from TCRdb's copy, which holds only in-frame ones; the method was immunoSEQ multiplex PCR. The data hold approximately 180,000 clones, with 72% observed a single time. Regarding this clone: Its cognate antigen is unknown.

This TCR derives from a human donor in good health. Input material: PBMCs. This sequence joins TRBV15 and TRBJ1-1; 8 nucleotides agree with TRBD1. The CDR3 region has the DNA TGTGCCACCAGAATGGACAGGGCGAACACTGAAGCTTTCTTT. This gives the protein CATRMDRANTEAFF.